This T cell receptor beta chain was identified during a study of blood T cell repertoires in COVID-19. In germline, CDR1 is GTSNPN, CDR2 SVGIG (reference sequence). V lost 2 bases, J lost 5 bases, and 9 bases lay in between. CDR3 length equals 12 residues. Here immunoSEQ multiplex PCR was the method, and the copy in TCRdb shows in-frame clones only, minus some. This sample has about 160,000 clones, with 75% to 90% found just once. V is TRBV30 and J is TRBJ2-5, with D unclear. The specimen sequenced was peripheral blood. This clonotype was obtained from a man between 18 and 35 years old with COVID-19, enrolled during active disease. In DNA, the CDR3 is TGTGCCTGGAGTTTAAATTTGGAGACCCAGTACTTC. Translation gives CAWSLNLETQYF.